This T cell receptor (beta chain) comes out of a study of PD-1 blockade in classical Hodgkin lymphoma. This clone was detected only a few times. Its antigen is undetermined. TCRdb's copy holds only in-frame clones and misses some; the assay was immunoSEQ multiplex PCR. The data contain 23,000 or so clones, roughly 80% of them singletons. Brentuximab vedotin exposure varied, and every patient relapsed after autologous stem cell transplantation. The study's findings and limits: According to reports, newly diagnosed patients had lower baseline TCR diversity than healthy donors, and relapsed/refractory patients had lower baseline TCR diversity still. Complete responders started with a diversity level that resembled newly diagnosed patients at baseline.

Trimming pared 11 bases from V and 4 bases from J, leaving 23 bases between. Looked up from germline, CDR1 is MNHNY and CDR2 is SVGAGI (reference sequence). The CDR3 runs 15 residues. V is TRBV6-6 and J is TRBJ1-1; possible D gene TRBD1, 6 bases. The sample in question was peripheral blood mononuclear cells (PBMCs), obtained before the second cycle of nivolumab. This receptor was identified in a human donor with classical Hodgkin lymphoma. The CDR3 DNA reads as TGTGCCGGGGGCAGGGCGGATATTGTTGGCACTGAAGCTTTCTTT. This sequence encodes CAGGRADIVGTEAFF.